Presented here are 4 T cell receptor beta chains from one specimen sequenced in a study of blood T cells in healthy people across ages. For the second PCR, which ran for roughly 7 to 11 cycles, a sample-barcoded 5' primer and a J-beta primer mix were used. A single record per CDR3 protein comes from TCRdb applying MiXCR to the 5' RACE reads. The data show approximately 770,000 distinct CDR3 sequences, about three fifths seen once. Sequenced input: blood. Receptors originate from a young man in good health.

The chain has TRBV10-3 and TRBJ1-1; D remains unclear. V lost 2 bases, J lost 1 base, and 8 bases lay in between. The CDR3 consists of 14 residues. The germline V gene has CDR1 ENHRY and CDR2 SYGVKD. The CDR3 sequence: CAISEIRGNTEAFF. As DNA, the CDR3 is TGTGCCATCAGTGAGATAAGAGGGAACACTGAAGCTTTCTTT.

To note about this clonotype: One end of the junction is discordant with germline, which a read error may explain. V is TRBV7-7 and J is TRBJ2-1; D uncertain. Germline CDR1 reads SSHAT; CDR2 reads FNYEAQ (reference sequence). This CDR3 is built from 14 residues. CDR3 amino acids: CASSQARSTTEQFF. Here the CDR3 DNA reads TGTGCTAGCAGCCAGGCCCGGAGTACAACTGAGCAGTTCTTC.

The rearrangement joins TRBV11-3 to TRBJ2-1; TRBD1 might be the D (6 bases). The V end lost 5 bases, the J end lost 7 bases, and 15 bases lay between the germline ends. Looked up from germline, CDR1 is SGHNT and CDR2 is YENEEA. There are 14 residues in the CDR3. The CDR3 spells CASSRDYQGNEQFF. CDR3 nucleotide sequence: TGTGCCAGCAGCCGAGACTACCAGGGGAATGAGCAGTTCTTC. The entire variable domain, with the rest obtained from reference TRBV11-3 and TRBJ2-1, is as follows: EAGVVQSPRYKIIEKKQPVAFWCNPISGHNTLYWYLQNLGQGPELLIRYENEEAVDDSQLPKDRFSAERLKGVDSTLKIQPAELGDSAVYLCASSRDYQGNEQFFGPGTRLTVL.

The CDR3 loop reads CSASKGTGYSNQPQHF. The CDR3 DNA reads TGCAGTGCTAGTAAGGGGACAGGGTATAGCAATCAGCCCCAGCATTTT. The chain joins TRBV20-1 to TRBJ1-5; 9 nucleotides match TRBD1. V dropped 3 bases and J dropped 0; count of bases not matched to a gene: 6. The CDR3 loop spans 16 amino acids. The V gene's germline CDR1 is DFQATT and CDR2 SNEGSKA (reference sequence).